What follows describes a single T cell receptor (beta chain). Its antigen is currently unknown. The record originates from a study of shared clonotypes between healthy human individuals. On the study more broadly: CD8 memory received one plate per donor, CD8 naive two, CD4 memory three and CD4 naive three. Study-wide points: Sorted-subset sequencing, rarefaction showed, was incomplete despite large depth.

Trimming took 3 bases from V and 0 from J, leaving 2 bases between them. The CDR3 spans 13 residues. The germline gives CDR1 LGHNT, CDR2 FRNRAP. The data were produced by immunoSEQ multiplex PCR, yet TCRdb's version contains in-frame clones alone and is incomplete. Here the sample spans over a million clones, roughly 97% being singletons. This TCR came from a man between 25 and 39 years old in good health. The material sequenced was naive CD4+ T cells sorted from blood. The subset here: CD45RA+ positively selected. The chain joins TRBV12-5 to TRBJ2-2; D call uncertain. CDR3: CASGFPNTGELFF. As DNA, the CDR3 is TGTGCTAGTGGTTTCCCGAACACCGGGGAGCTGTTTTTT.